These 30 T cell receptor beta chains were sequenced from one sample in a study of CD8 T cells in ankylosing spondylitis. TCRdb re-called the 5' RACE reads with MiXCR, one entry per CDR3 protein. This sample has 200,000 to 300,000 distinct CDR3 sequences; more than 20% occur once, and the top ten carry more than 0.6%. Input material: blood, either unsorted or a sorted T cell fraction (not recorded which). The receptors here all came from a male donor with ankylosing spondylitis or in good health (not recorded which).

This clonotype has a handful of counts. The genes are TRBV20-1 and TRBJ2-5, with 12 positions matching TRBD2. The CDR3 runs 15 residues. The trim removed 6 bases at V and 1 base at J, leaving 6 bases unmatched. Germline V gives CDR1 DFQATT, CDR2 SNEGSKA (reference sequence). The CDR3 loop reads CSAPRLAGAQETQYF. The DNA for the CDR3 is TGCAGTGCCCCAAGACTAGCGGGGGCCCAAGAGACCCAGTACTTC.

The genes are TRBV20-1 and TRBJ2-2, with 9 nucleotides matching TRBD2. Germline CDR1 DFQATT, CDR2 SNEGSKA (reference sequence). With 6 bases clipped from V and 7 bases from J, the junction kept 12 bases outside the gene matches. This CDR3 contains 15 residues. CDR3 in amino acids: CSAYPGTSPRGELFF. The CDR3 DNA reads as TGCAGTGCCTACCCCGGGACTAGCCCTCGCGGGGAGCTGTTTTTT.

This clonotype was seen at least ten times. The chain employs TRBV12-3 or TRBV12-4 and TRBJ2-7, with D possibly being TRBD2 (6 bases). The CDR3 has 13 amino acids. Between the trimmed V and J ends, which lost 4 bases and 3 bases, there was a span of 10 bases. The CDR3 nucleotides read TGTGCCAGCAGTTGGGGGGTTAGCTACGAGCAGTACTTC. Residues: CASSWGVSYEQYF.

This clonotype was seen a few times. The chain carries TRBV20-1 and TRBJ1-2, with 7 positions matching TRBD1. Looked up from germline, CDR1 is DFQATT and CDR2 is SNEGSKA (reference sequence). The ends lost 3 bases at V and 4 bases at J; junction bases unmatched: 8. CDR3 size: 14 residues. CDR3 sequence reads: CSARGSGGSYGYTF. Written as DNA, the CDR3 is TGCAGTGCTAGGGGTTCAGGGGGTTCCTATGGCTACACCTTC.

This clonotype has ten or more counts. The chain carries TRBV29-1 and TRBJ1-1; D is undetermined. CDR3 length equals 13 residues. Looked up from germline, CDR1 is SQVTM and CDR2 is ANQGSEA. The V and J ends lost 4 bases and 0 bases respectively, with 9 bases between them. CDR3 DNA sequence: TGCAGCGTTGTACGTCCGCTGAACACTGAAGCTTTCTTT. It encodes CSVVRPLNTEAFF.

J is TRBJ2-4 and V is TRBV20-1, with D perhaps matching TRBD2 (7 bases). Per the germline V gene, CDR1 is DFQATT and CDR2 is SNEGSKA (reference sequence). V dropped 7 bases and J dropped 0 bases, with 13 bases sitting between them. There are 14 residues in the CDR3. CDR3 in amino acids: CSGGGGPAKNIQYF. The CDR3, as DNA: TGCAGTGGAGGGGGGGGGCCAGCCAAAAACATTCAGTACTTC.

The chain links TRBV10-3 to TRBJ2-5; 13 positions match TRBD2. This CDR3 has 15 amino acids. Germline loops: CDR1 ENHRY, CDR2 SYGVKD. After removal of 7 bases from V and 5 bases from J, the junction contained 7 bases not matched to a gene. The CDR3 is CAIKGTSGVSETQYF. The CDR3 nucleotides are TGTGCCATCAAAGGGACTAGCGGGGTATCTGAGACCCAGTACTTC.

V is TRBV27 and J is TRBJ2-3; unclear D gene. Deletions cut 4 bases from V and 6 bases from J, with 23 bases between. CDR3 length equals 17 residues. Germline lookup yields CDR1 MNHEY and CDR2 SMNVEV (reference sequence). In DNA, the CDR3 is TGTGCCAGCAGTTCCGACTTTTCACTCTCTCTGGGCGATACGCAGTATTTT. Its protein product is CASSSDFSLSLGDTQYF.

This chain uses TRBV12-3 or TRBV12-4 with TRBJ2-5; TRBD1 is a possible D gene (6 bases). CDR3 length: 17 amino acids. With 1 base removed from V and 1 base from J, the gap between germline ends came to 16 bases. CDR3 DNA: TGTGCCAGCAGTTTAGGGCCCCGAGGGACATCCCAAGAGACCCAGTACTTC. This gives the protein CASSLGPRGTSQETQYF.

This clonotype was detected a few times. The chain has TRBV3-1 and TRBJ2-2; D is unresolved. Trimming took 4 bases from V and 1 from J, leaving 10 bases between them. The CDR3 has 15 residues. Germline V CDR1 and CDR2: LGHDT, YNNKEL (reference sequence). This chain's CDR3 is CASSLGLGNTGELFF. DNA of the CDR3: TGTGCCAGCAGCCTCGGATTGGGGAACACCGGGGAGCTGTTTTTT.

This clonotype occurred a few times. This rearrangement joins TRBV4-2 to TRBJ1-1; 9 bases line up with TRBD1. The CDR3 runs to 13 residues. Trimming at V came to 2 bases and at J to 11 bases, leaving 6 bases not matched to a gene. Germline V CDR1 and CDR2: LGHNA, YNFKEQ. CDR3 protein: CASSQRQGDDAFF. For the CDR3, the DNA is TGTGCCAGCAGCCAAAGACAGGGGGACGACGCTTTCTTT.

This rearrangement joins TRBV9 to TRBJ2-1, with D perhaps TRBD2 (6 bases). The CDR3 spans 16 residues. The V end was cut by 6 bases, the J end by 3 bases, with 19 bases between. Germline V gene lookup returns CDR1 SGDLS and CDR2 YYNGEE. The CDR3 here is CASNRGGPTYYNEQFF. CDR3 DNA sequence: TGTGCCAGCAACCGGGGAGGTCCTACGTACTACAATGAGCAGTTCTTC.

This clonotype occurred a few times. V gene TRBV20-1 combines with J gene TRBJ2-1; D possibly matches TRBD1 or TRBD2 (5 bases each). The length of the CDR3 is 10 residues. The V end was cut by 5 bases, the J end by 9 bases, with 8 bases between. Germline V gives CDR1 DFQATT, CDR2 SNEGSKA (reference sequence). CDR3 sequence: CSAVRGEQFF. The CDR3 nucleotides are TGCAGTGCTGTGAGGGGTGAGCAGTTCTTC.

In its sample, this clonotype was seen many times. The chain's CDR3 is CASSLALAGAHEQYF. CDR3 DNA: TGCGCCAGCAGCTTGGCCTTAGCGGGGGCCCACGAGCAGTACTTC. J is TRBJ2-7 and V is TRBV5-1, with 9 positions matching TRBD2. CDR1 is SGHRS and CDR2 is YFSETQ in the germline V gene. After removal of 0 bases from V and 5 bases from J, the junction contained 6 bases not matched to a gene. The CDR3 sequence is 15 residues long.

V is TRBV20-1 and J is TRBJ1-3; maybe TRBD1 (5 bases). CDR1 DFQATT and CDR2 SNEGSKA come from the germline V gene (reference sequence). Trimming took 0 bases from V and 0 from J, leaving 15 bases between them. The CDR3 contains 17 residues. CDR3 DNA: TGCAGTGCTAGAGACCGCTTAAGACAGACCTCTGGAAACACCATATATTTT. Translation: CSARDRLRQTSGNTIYF.

This clonotype was picked up many times. CDR3 in DNA: TGCGCCAGCAGAACAGGGGTCGGGGAGACCCAGTACTTC. Its translation: CASRTGVGETQYF. V and J are TRBV10-2 and TRBJ2-5; 7 nucleotides align to TRBD1. Germline lookup yields CDR1 WSHSY and CDR2 SAAADI. Germline trimming cut 6 bases from V and 5 bases from J; bases unmatched to any gene: 6. There are 13 residues in the CDR3.

The chain uses TRBV20-1 and TRBJ2-1; 11 bases agree with TRBD1. Germline CDR1 is DFQATT and CDR2 is SNEGSKA (reference sequence). Trimming at V came to 5 bases and at J to 9 bases, leaving 9 bases not matched to a gene. The CDR3 is made up of 14 amino acids. CDR3: CSAALGQGAGEQFF. For the CDR3, the DNA is TGCAGTGCTGCCCTAGGACAGGGGGCGGGTGAGCAGTTCTTC.

A few counts support this clonotype. The chain couples TRBV15 to TRBJ2-1, with unresolved D. The CDR3 runs 12 residues. Trimming took off 0 bases at V and 8 bases at J, with 5 bases between the two ends. Germline lookup yields CDR1 LNHNV and CDR2 YYDKDF (reference sequence). The CDR3, as DNA: TGTGCCACCAGCAGAGATACCGATGAGCAGTTCTTC. Protein product: CATSRDTDEQFF.

The chain has TRBV28 and TRBJ2-2; unclear D gene. Germline CDR1 reads MDHEN; CDR2 reads SYDVKM. This CDR3 contains 12 residues. Trimming pared 8 bases from V and 1 base from J, leaving 5 bases between. CDR3: CASVKNTGELFF. The CDR3 coding sequence is TGTGCCAGCGTAAAGAACACCGGGGAGCTGTTTTTT. Filled out from reference TRBV28 and TRBJ2-2, the complete variable domain reads DVKVTQSSRYLVKRTGEKVFLECVQDMDHENMFWYRQDPGLGLRLIYFSYDVKMKEKGDIPEGYSVSREKKERFSLILESASTNQTSMYLCASVKNTGELFFGEGSRLTVL.

In its sample, this clonotype was seen a few times. This chain links TRBV20-1 with TRBJ2-5, with D perhaps being TRBD1 or TRBD2 (5 bases each). The CDR3 is 18 amino acids. Germline CDR1 is DFQATT and CDR2 is SNEGSKA (reference sequence). V dropped 0 bases and J dropped 1 base, with 21 bases sitting between them. CDR3 bases: TGCAGTGCTAGAGACCTGTCCGGGACCCGGAAAAGCCAAGAGACCCAGTACTTC. This encodes CSARDLSGTRKSQETQYF.

This clonotype was seen ten or more times. CDR3 amino acids: CASTRGARGTDTQYF. CDR3 DNA: TGTGCCAGCACCCGGGGGGCCAGAGGGACAGATACGCAGTATTTT. The chain joins TRBV12-3 or TRBV12-4 to TRBJ2-3, with D perhaps matching TRBD2 (7 bases). The V end lost 7 bases, the J end lost 3 bases, and 17 bases lay between the germline ends. The CDR3 totals 15 residues.

This clonotype occurred once. This chain joins TRBV6-5 and TRBJ2-1, with D tentatively TRBD1 (6 bases). The length of the CDR3 is 17 residues. V shed 4 bases and J shed 3 bases, with 19 bases lying between them. Germline loops: CDR1 MNHEY, CDR2 SVGAGI. CDR3 DNA: TGTGCCAGCAGTTCCGAGGCCACAGGGACAAACTACAATGAGCAGTTCTTC. This sequence encodes CASSSEATGTNYNEQFF.

There are many counts of this clonotype. This chain's CDR3 is CSVGAGTSYEQYF. The CDR3, as DNA: TGCAGCGTTGGCGCAGGCACCTCCTACGAGCAGTACTTC. V and J are TRBV29-1 and TRBJ2-7; D is undetermined. CDR1 and CDR2 (germline): SQVTM, ANQGSEA. V lost 4 bases and J 0 bases, leaving 10 bases between the germline ends. The CDR3 runs to 13 residues.

This clonotype appeared many times. The J gene is TRBJ2-1, the V gene TRBV7-9; D not certain. Looked up from germline, CDR1 is SEHNR and CDR2 is FQNEAQ (reference sequence). V lost 1 base to trimming and J lost 3 bases, with 10 bases between them. CDR3 size: 15 residues. The CDR3, as DNA: TGTGCCAGCAGCTTAGGGCTATCCATCTACAATGAGCAGTTCTTC. Translation: CASSLGLSIYNEQFF.

This clonotype was counted at least ten times. The chain carries TRBV29-1 and TRBJ2-7; D call uncertain. V lost 4 bases, J lost 3 bases, and 10 bases lay in between. This CDR3 spans 12 amino acids. Looked up from germline, CDR1 is SQVTM and CDR2 is ANQGSEA. In nucleotides, the CDR3 is TGCAGCGTTGTAGTAGGGAACTACGAGCAGTACTTC. It encodes CSVVVGNYEQYF.

The rearrangement uses TRBV20-1 and TRBJ1-6; 9 bases fit TRBD1. J gave up 7 bases and V 3 bases, and 7 bases lay outside the gene matches. CDR3 size: 15 residues. Germline CDR1 reads DFQATT; CDR2 reads SNEGSKA (reference sequence). CDR3 in amino acids: CSARGWTGANSPLHF. CDR3 coding DNA: TGCAGTGCTAGGGGCTGGACAGGGGCAAATTCACCCCTCCACTTT.

V usage is TRBV4-2 and J usage is TRBJ2-3, with unresolved D. Trimming pared 2 bases from V and 1 base from J, leaving 7 bases between. The V gene's germline CDR1 is LGHNA and CDR2 YNFKEQ. This CDR3 spans 14 amino acids. The CDR3 loop is CASSQTSGTDTQYF. The DNA for the CDR3 is TGTGCCAGCAGCCAAACCTCGGGCACAGATACGCAGTATTTT.

This clonotype was observed a few times. This sequence joins TRBV20-1 and TRBJ2-7, with 12 positions matching TRBD1. This CDR3 is built from 14 residues. CDR1 and CDR2 from the germline V gene are DFQATT and SNEGSKA (reference sequence). V shed 3 bases, J shed 5 bases, and the junction held 5 bases outside the gene matches. The CDR3 here is CSARGTGGRNEQYF. CDR3 coding DNA: TGCAGTGCTAGGGGGACAGGGGGCAGGAACGAGCAGTACTTC.

This chain connects TRBV7-3 to TRBJ2-1; tentative D call: TRBD1 (5 bases). CDR3 length equals 14 residues. Germline V gives CDR1 SGHTA, CDR2 FQGTGA. Deletions cut 5 bases from V and 8 bases from J, with 16 bases between. Written as DNA, the CDR3 is TGTGCCAGCAGCATCGATTATGGGGCCGATGAGCAGTTCTTC. It yields the protein CASSIDYGADEQFF.

The gene calls are TRBV12-3 or TRBV12-4 and TRBJ2-2, with a weak D call TRBD2 (5 bases). The CDR3 has 15 amino acids. Trimming shortened V by 3 bases and J by 1 base, and 9 bases separated the two germline ends. The CDR3 DNA sequence: TGTGCCAGCAGTTTGAGCGGTGAGAACACCGGGGAGCTGTTTTTT. This gives the protein CASSLSGENTGELFF.